These T cell receptor beta chains were read from a single sample in a study of blood T cell repertoires in COVID-19. Profiling relied on immunoSEQ multiplex PCR, and the TCRdb table lists in-frame clones only, not all of them. The sample carries under 250,000 clones, 65% to 90% recorded once. Sequencing used PBMCs or T cells enriched from blood (not recorded which). These receptors were obtained from a woman aged 45-60 years with acute COVID-19. Each CDR3 is given with its conserved first and last residue. The D gene is left open where the match is weak.

V gene	D gene	J gene	CDR3 protein	CDR3 DNA
TRBV7-3	-	TRBJ2-2	CASSPQWAGIGELFF	TGTGCCAGCAGCCCTCAGTGGGCAGGGATCGGGGAGCTGTTTTTT
TRBV5-1	-	TRBJ1-1	CASSLDLGNTEAFF	TGCGCCAGCAGCTTGGACCTAGGGAACACTGAAGCTTTCTTT
TRBV27	-	TRBJ1-6	CASSPNRYGQLNSPLHF	TGTGCCAGCAGCCCAAACCGATACGGACAGTTAAATTCACCCCTCCACTTT
TRBV7-2	-	TRBJ1-1	CASSLITGITNTEAFF	TGTGCCAGCAGCTTAATAACAGGGATTACGAACACTGAAGCTTTCTTT
TRBV19	-	TRBJ1-3	CASSEAGDSGNTIYF	TGTGCCAGTAGTGAAGCAGGGGACTCTGGAAACACCATATATTTT
TRBV5-1	TRBD1	TRBJ1-1	CASSLGATGTANTEAFF	TGCGCCAGCAGCTTGGGAGCCACCGGGACAGCCAACACTGAAGCTTTCTTT
TRBV7-2	TRBD1	TRBJ2-2	CASSFNGQGVGELFF	TGTGCCAGCAGTTTTAATGGCCAGGGGGTCGGGGAGCTGTTTTTT
TRBV2	TRBD1	TRBJ1-1	CASSADRGRTEAFF	TGTGCCAGCAGTGCCGACAGGGGGCGCACTGAAGCTTTCTTT
TRBV7-9	TRBD2	TRBJ2-3	CASSPGGGLPLGDTQYF	TGTGCCAGCAGCCCCGGCGGGGGGTTACCTTTAGGAGATACGCAGTATTTT
TRBV19	-	TRBJ1-3	CASSIGQDSGNTIYF	TGTGCCAGTAGTATCGGCCAGGACTCTGGAAACACCATATATTTT
TRBV5-8	-	TRBJ2-7	CASSLGPGSYEQYF	TGTGCCAGCAGCTTGGGGCCGGGGAGCTACGAGCAGTACTTC
TRBV18	-	TRBJ1-5	CASSTYSTGSNQPQHF	TGTGCCAGCTCAACCTATTCAACAGGGAGCAATCAGCCCCAGCATTTT
TRBV7-2	TRBD1	TRBJ1-1	CASSFSRDRAAFF	TGTGCCAGCAGCTTTTCCCGCGACAGGGCGGCTTTCTTT
TRBV6-2/TRBV6-3	-	TRBJ1-1	CASTPPTGFGYTEAFF	TGTGCCAGCACCCCACCCACGGGGTTTGGGTACACTGAAGCTTTCTTT
TRBV5-4	-	TRBJ1-4	CASSFAGNEKLFF	TGTGCCAGCAGCTTTGCGGGTAATGAAAAACTGTTTTTT
TRBV5-1	-	TRBJ1-1	CASSGRQAGNTEAFF	TGCGCCAGCAGCGGGAGACAGGCAGGGAACACTGAAGCTTTCTTT
TRBV5-6	-	TRBJ1-2	CASSFDSSYYGYTF	TGTGCCAGCAGCTTCGACAGTTCGTACTATGGCTACACCTTC
TRBV5-1	TRBD1	TRBJ2-7	CASSIGGGTYEQYF	TGCGCCAGCAGCATAGGGGGCGGTACCTACGAGCAGTACTTC
TRBV18	TRBD2	TRBJ2-3	CASSLTSGPDTQYF	TGTGCCAGCTCACTGACTAGCGGCCCCGATACGCAGTATTTT
TRBV5-1	-	TRBJ1-5	CASSFEGHQPQHF	TGCGCCAGCAGCTTTGAGGGCCATCAGCCCCAGCATTTT
TRBV4-1	-	TRBJ2-7	CASSQELWGEIPYF	TGCGCCAGCAGCCAAGAATTGTGGGGGGAGATACCGTACTTC
TRBV18	-	TRBJ1-2	CASSPTWGGSNYGYTF	TGTGCCAGCTCACCCACGTGGGGGGGTTCTAACTATGGCTACACCTTC
TRBV7-8	-	TRBJ1-1	CASSLHMDTEAFF	TGTGCCAGCAGCTTACACATGGACACTGAAGCTTTCTTT